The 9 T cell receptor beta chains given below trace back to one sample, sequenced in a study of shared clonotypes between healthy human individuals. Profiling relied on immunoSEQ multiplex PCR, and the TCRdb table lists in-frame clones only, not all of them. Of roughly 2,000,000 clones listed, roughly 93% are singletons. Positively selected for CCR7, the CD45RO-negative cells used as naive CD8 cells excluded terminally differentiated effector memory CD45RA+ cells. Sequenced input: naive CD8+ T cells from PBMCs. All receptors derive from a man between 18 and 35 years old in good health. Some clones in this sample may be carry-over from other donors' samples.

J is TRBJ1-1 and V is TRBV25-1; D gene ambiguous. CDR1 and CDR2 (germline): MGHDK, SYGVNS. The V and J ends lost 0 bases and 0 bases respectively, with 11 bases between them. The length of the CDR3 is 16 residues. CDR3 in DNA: TGTGCCAGCAGTGAATATATTTTGGGTATGAACACTGAAGCTTTCTTT. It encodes CASSEYILGMNTEAFF.

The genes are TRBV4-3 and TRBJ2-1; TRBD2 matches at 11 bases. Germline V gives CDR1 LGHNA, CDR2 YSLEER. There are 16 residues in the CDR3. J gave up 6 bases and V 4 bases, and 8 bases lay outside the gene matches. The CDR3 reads CASSPGTSGLVNEQFF. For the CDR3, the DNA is TGCGCCAGCAGCCCCGGGACTAGCGGTTTGGTCAATGAGCAGTTCTTC.

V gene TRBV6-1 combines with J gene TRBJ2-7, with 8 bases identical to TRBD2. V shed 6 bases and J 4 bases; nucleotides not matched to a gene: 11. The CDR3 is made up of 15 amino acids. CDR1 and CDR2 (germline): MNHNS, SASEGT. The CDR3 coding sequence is TGTGCCAGCAGGGCCCCGGGACTAGGAAAGTACGAGCAGTACTTC. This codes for CASRAPGLGKYEQYF.

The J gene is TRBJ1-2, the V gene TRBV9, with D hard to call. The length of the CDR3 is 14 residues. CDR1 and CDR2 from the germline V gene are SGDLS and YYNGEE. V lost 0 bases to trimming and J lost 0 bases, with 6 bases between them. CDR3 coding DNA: TGTGCCAGCAGCGTAGTAGGAGCTAACTATGGCTACACCTTC. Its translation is CASSVVGANYGYTF.

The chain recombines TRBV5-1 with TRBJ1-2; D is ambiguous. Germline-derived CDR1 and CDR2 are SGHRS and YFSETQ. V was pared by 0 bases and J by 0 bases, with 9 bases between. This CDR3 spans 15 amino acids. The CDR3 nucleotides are TGCGCCAGCAGCTTGGGTCAGCTTCCTAACTATGGCTACACCTTC. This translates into CASSLGQLPNYGYTF.

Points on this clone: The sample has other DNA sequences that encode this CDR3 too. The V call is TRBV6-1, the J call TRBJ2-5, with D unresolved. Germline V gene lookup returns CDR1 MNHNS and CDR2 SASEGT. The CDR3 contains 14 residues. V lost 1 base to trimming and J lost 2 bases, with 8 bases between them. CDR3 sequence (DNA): TGTGCCAGCAGTGAAGGGCCCTTACAAGAGACCCAGTACTTC. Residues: CASSEGPLQETQYF.

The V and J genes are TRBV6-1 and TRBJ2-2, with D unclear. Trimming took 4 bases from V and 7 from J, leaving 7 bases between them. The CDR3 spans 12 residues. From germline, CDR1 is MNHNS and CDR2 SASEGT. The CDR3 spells CASSGLDGELFF. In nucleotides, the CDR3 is TGTGCCAGCAGTGGGCTTGACGGGGAGCTGTTTTTT.

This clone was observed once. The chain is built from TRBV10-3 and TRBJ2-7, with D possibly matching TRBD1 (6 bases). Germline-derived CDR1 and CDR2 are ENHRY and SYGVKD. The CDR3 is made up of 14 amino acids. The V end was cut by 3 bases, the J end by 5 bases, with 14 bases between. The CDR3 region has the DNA TGTGCCATCAGTGACCGTACAGGGCCCAACGAGCAGTACTTC. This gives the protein CAISDRTGPNEQYF.

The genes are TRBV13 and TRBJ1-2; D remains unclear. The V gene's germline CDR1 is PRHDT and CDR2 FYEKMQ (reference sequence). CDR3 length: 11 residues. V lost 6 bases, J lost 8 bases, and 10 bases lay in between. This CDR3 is CASRSPGGYTF. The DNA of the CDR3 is TGTGCCAGCAGGTCCCCTGGCGGCTACACCTTC.